The 3 T cell receptor beta chains below all came from one sample that was sequenced in a study of blood T cell repertoires in COVID-19 (dated by TCRdb to about 2020). Libraries were prepared through the immunoSEQ multiplex PCR assay. TCRdb took this table from immuneACCESS and kept in-frame rearrangements with V and J called. Such tables lack part of the clones; where checked against another copy, unresolved V genes explain under half of the gap, and the rest is unexplained. Here the sample has 200,000 to 250,000 clones; about nine tenths occur a single time. The biggest ten clones account for less than 2% of the sample. Sample: PBMCs or T cells enriched from blood (not recorded which). The receptor source for this set is a man in his forties or fifties who had recovered from COVID-19.

The chain recombines TRBV27 with TRBJ2-3; TRBD2 is a possible D gene (5 bases). V shed 6 bases and J shed 0 bases, with 13 bases lying between them. Germline V gives CDR1 MNHEY, CDR2 SMNVEV (reference sequence). This CDR3 spans 15 amino acids. CDR3 sequence (DNA): TGTGCCAGCAGCATCCGGGGTGCTAGCACAGATACGCAGTATTTT. It translates to CASSIRGASTDTQYF.

The chain links TRBV5-4 to TRBJ2-5, with TRBD2 matching 8 bases. The V and J ends lost 4 bases and 4 bases, in that order; junction bases with no gene match: 9. CDR3 size: 15 residues. Germline V gene sequence: CDR1 SGHNT, CDR2 YYREEE (reference sequence). The CDR3 here is CASSPGTSRRETQYF. In DNA, the CDR3 is TGTGCCAGCAGCCCCGGGACTAGTAGGAGAGAGACCCAGTACTTC. Full variable domain (outside the CDR3, taken from reference TRBV5-4 and TRBJ2-5): ETGVTQSPTHLIKTRGQQVTLRCSSQSGHNTVSWYQQALGQGPQFIFQYYREEENGRGNFPPRFSGLQFPNYSSELNVNALELDDSALYLCASSPGTSRRETQYFGPGTRLLVL.

The rearrangement links TRBV4-1 to TRBJ1-5; D is unclear. Germline CDR1 reads MGHRA; CDR2 reads YSYEKL. The CDR3 has 13 residues. The V gene lost 4 bases and the J gene lost 3 bases, with 7 bases spanning the gap. In DNA form, the CDR3 reads TGCGCCAGCAGCCTCGAGAACAATCAGCCCCAGCATTTT. Its translation is CASSLENNQPQHF.